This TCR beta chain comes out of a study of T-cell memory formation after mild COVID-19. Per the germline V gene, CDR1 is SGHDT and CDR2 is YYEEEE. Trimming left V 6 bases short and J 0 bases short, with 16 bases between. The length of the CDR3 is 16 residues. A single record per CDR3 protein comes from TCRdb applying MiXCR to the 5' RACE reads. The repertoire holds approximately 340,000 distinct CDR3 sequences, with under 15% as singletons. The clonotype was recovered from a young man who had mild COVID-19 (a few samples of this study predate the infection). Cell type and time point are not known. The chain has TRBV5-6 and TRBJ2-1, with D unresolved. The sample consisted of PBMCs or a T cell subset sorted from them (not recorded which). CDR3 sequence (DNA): TGTGCCAGCACCCCCCGGCGGCGATACTCCTACAATGAGCAGTTCTTC. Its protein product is CASTPRRRYSYNEQFF.